Listed below are T cell receptor beta chains from one sample, sequenced in a study of blood T cells in healthy people across ages. MiXCR, applied by TCRdb to the 5' RACE reads, yields one record per CDR3 protein. The repertoire holds 600,000 or so distinct CDR3 sequences, 25% to 30% seen once, with about a sixth in the top ten. Material: blood. Source of these receptors: a woman older than 75 in good health. Each CDR3 is given with its conserved first and last residue. A D gene is named only where the DNA matches it firmly. Rows may omit the clone size; those that give it use once, few, many or a size class.

v_call: TRBV7-9; d_call: -; j_call: TRBJ2-3; cdr3_length: 13; clone_size: many; cdr3_nt: TGTGCCAGCAGCTCAACTGCCCTAGATACGCAGTATTTT; cdr3_aa: CASSSTALDTQYF
v_call: TRBV7-2; d_call: -; j_call: TRBJ2-7; cdr3_length: 14; clone_size: -; cdr3_nt: TGTGCCAGCAGTTCTACGGGACTCCACAATGAGCAGTACTTC; cdr3_aa: CASSSTGLHNEQYF
v_call: TRBV25-1; d_call: -; j_call: TRBJ2-5; cdr3_length: 12; clone_size: -; cdr3_nt: TGTGCCAGCAGTGACCACGGGGGGACCCAGTACTTC; cdr3_aa: CASSDHGGTQYF
v_call: TRBV5-1; d_call: -; j_call: TRBJ1-1; cdr3_length: 16; clone_size: -; cdr3_nt: TGCGCCAGCAGCCTGACTGTGGGACCCATGAACACTGAAGCTTTCTTT; cdr3_aa: CASSLTVGPMNTEAFF
v_call: TRBV20-1; d_call: TRBD2; j_call: TRBJ2-1; cdr3_length: 15; clone_size: many; cdr3_nt: TGCAGTGCTACGCGGGGGGCGAGCTCCTACAATGAGCAGTTCTTC; cdr3_aa: CSATRGASSYNEQFF
v_call: TRBV12-3/TRBV12-4; d_call: -; j_call: TRBJ1-4; cdr3_length: 12; clone_size: many; cdr3_nt: TGTGCCAGCAGTTTCGGGAATGAAAAACTGTTTTTT; cdr3_aa: CASSFGNEKLFF
v_call: TRBV6-4; d_call: -; j_call: TRBJ2-2; cdr3_length: 14; clone_size: once; cdr3_nt: TGTGCCAGCAGTCCCCAAGCGGACACCGGGGAGCTGTTTTTT; cdr3_aa: CASSPQADTGELFF
v_call: TRBV18; d_call: -; j_call: TRBJ1-2; cdr3_length: 13; clone_size: few; cdr3_nt: TGTGCCAGCTCACCAAACAGGGAGTATGGCTACACCTTC; cdr3_aa: CASSPNREYGYTF
v_call: TRBV20-1; d_call: -; j_call: TRBJ2-7; cdr3_length: 14; clone_size: -; cdr3_nt: TGCAGTGCTACTAAGAGCTCAGGGTACTACGAGCAGTACTTC; cdr3_aa: CSATKSSGYYEQYF
v_call: TRBV7-2; d_call: TRBD1; j_call: TRBJ2-7; cdr3_length: 15; clone_size: many; cdr3_nt: TGTGCCAGCAGCTTAGTGGGACAGGGTTCCTACGAGCAGTACTTC; cdr3_aa: CASSLVGQGSYEQYF
v_call: TRBV30; d_call: TRBD1; j_call: TRBJ1-6; cdr3_length: 16; clone_size: -; cdr3_nt: TGTGCCTGGAGTATGACGGGACAGGGAGGCAATTCACCCCTCCACTTT; cdr3_aa: CAWSMTGQGGNSPLHF
v_call: TRBV7-2; d_call: -; j_call: TRBJ1-4; cdr3_length: 14; clone_size: once; cdr3_nt: TGTGCCAGCAGCCCCTACGGCAGGGATGAAAAACTGTTTTTT; cdr3_aa: CASSPYGRDEKLFF
v_call: TRBV11-2; d_call: TRBD1; j_call: TRBJ1-6; cdr3_length: 16; clone_size: many; cdr3_nt: TGTGCCAGCAGCCCCGGGACAGGTCGGGGTTCGTCACCCCTCCACTTT; cdr3_aa: CASSPGTGRGSSPLHF
v_call: TRBV12-3/TRBV12-4; d_call: TRBD1; j_call: TRBJ2-4; cdr3_length: 19; clone_size: once; cdr3_nt: TGTGCCAGCAGTTTGCCGGGACAGGGTTTGTCTTGGGCCAAAAACATTCAGTACTTC; cdr3_aa: CASSLPGQGLSWAKNIQYF
v_call: TRBV29-1; d_call: -; j_call: TRBJ1-2; cdr3_length: 11; clone_size: -; cdr3_nt: TGCAGCGTGAGGGCAGGGGATGGCTACACCTTC; cdr3_aa: CSVRAGDGYTF
v_call: TRBV5-1; d_call: -; j_call: TRBJ2-3; cdr3_length: 16; clone_size: many; cdr3_nt: TGCGCCAGCAGCTACCCGGAGCACTCTAGCACAGATACGCAGTATTTT; cdr3_aa: CASSYPEHSSTDTQYF
v_call: TRBV29-1; d_call: TRBD1; j_call: TRBJ1-1; cdr3_length: 13; clone_size: few; cdr3_nt: TGCAGCGCTTGCGCAGGGGGGAACACTGAAGCTTTCTTT; cdr3_aa: CSACAGGNTEAFF
v_call: TRBV20-1; d_call: TRBD1; j_call: TRBJ2-4; cdr3_length: 15; clone_size: -; cdr3_nt: TGCAGTGCTAGTCTTGGCAGGGGGCCGAACTACGGGCAGTACTTC; cdr3_aa: CSASLGRGPNYGQYF
v_call: TRBV18; d_call: -; j_call: TRBJ1-5; cdr3_length: 13; clone_size: -; cdr3_nt: TGTGCCAGCTCCCCAGGAAACAATCAGCCCCAGCATTTT; cdr3_aa: CASSPGNNQPQHF
v_call: TRBV9; d_call: -; j_call: TRBJ1-4; cdr3_length: 14; clone_size: few; cdr3_nt: TGTGCCAGCAGCGTAGTGGCAACTAATGAAAAACTGTTTTTT; cdr3_aa: CASSVVATNEKLFF
v_call: TRBV20-1; d_call: -; j_call: TRBJ1-2; cdr3_length: 17; clone_size: many; cdr3_nt: TGCAGTGCCCCCGGCACAGGCCGCGTAAGGGATCGTATGCGCTACACCTTC; cdr3_aa: CSAPGTGRVRDRMRYTF
v_call: TRBV19; d_call: -; j_call: TRBJ2-1; cdr3_length: 12; clone_size: once; cdr3_nt: TGTGCCAGTAGCCAAGGGTTCAATGAGCAGTTCTTC; cdr3_aa: CASSQGFNEQFF
v_call: TRBV28; d_call: TRBD1; j_call: TRBJ2-3; cdr3_length: 14; clone_size: -; cdr3_nt: TGTGCCAGCAGTCTAGGACAGGTGGGGTACACGCAGTATTTT; cdr3_aa: CASSLGQVGYTQYF
v_call: TRBV6-5; d_call: TRBD1; j_call: TRBJ1-5; cdr3_length: 16; clone_size: -; cdr3_nt: TGTGCCAGCAGTTCGGGACAGGGAGGGACCAATCAGCCCCAGCATTTT; cdr3_aa: CASSSGQGGTNQPQHF
v_call: TRBV12-3/TRBV12-4; d_call: -; j_call: TRBJ2-6; cdr3_length: 17; clone_size: many; cdr3_nt: TGTGCCAGCAGTCGAACCGGGACATACTCTGGGGCCAACGTCCTGACTTTC; cdr3_aa: CASSRTGTYSGANVLTF
v_call: TRBV7-2; d_call: TRBD2; j_call: TRBJ2-7; cdr3_length: 14; clone_size: many; cdr3_nt: TGTGCCAGCAGCCCCGGGGGGTCGGGGTACGAGCAGTACTTC; cdr3_aa: CASSPGGSGYEQYF
v_call: TRBV5-1; d_call: TRBD1; j_call: TRBJ1-1; cdr3_length: 17; clone_size: -; cdr3_nt: TGCGCCAGCAGTATGGGAGGGCTCAGGGGGCAGAACACTGAAGCTTTCTTT; cdr3_aa: CASSMGGLRGQNTEAFF
v_call: TRBV9; d_call: TRBD2; j_call: TRBJ2-5; cdr3_length: 14; clone_size: few; cdr3_nt: TGTGTCAGCAGCGTAGGCGGGAGCGTCGAGACCCAGTACTTC; cdr3_aa: CVSSVGGSVETQYF
v_call: TRBV4-3; d_call: -; j_call: TRBJ1-2; cdr3_length: 18; clone_size: many; cdr3_nt: TGCGCCGGCAGCCAAGGGATTGGCCCAGGGCTAATCAACTATGGCTACACCTTC; cdr3_aa: CAGSQGIGPGLINYGYTF
v_call: TRBV7-3; d_call: -; j_call: TRBJ1-5; cdr3_length: 15; clone_size: many; cdr3_nt: TGTGCCAGCAGCTTAGGGGGGCGTAGCAATCAGCCCCAGCATTTT; cdr3_aa: CASSLGGRSNQPQHF
v_call: TRBV3-1; d_call: -; j_call: TRBJ1-2; cdr3_length: 15; clone_size: many; cdr3_nt: TGTGCCAGCAGCCAAGATGACCAAGGGGAGCGAGGCTACACCTTC; cdr3_aa: CASSQDDQGERGYTF